One sample yielded the 15 T cell receptor beta chains listed below, sequenced in a study of vaccination and CD4 T cells after COVID-19. Treatment here: roughly 11-day PBMC culture with coronavirus spike peptide pools or control peptides (ViraFEST assay). The Oncomine TCR Beta short-read assay was applied to DNA of cultured CD4+ T cells. TCRdb reanalysed the PCR reads using MiXCR and keeps one entry per CDR3 protein. The sample lists over 10,000 distinct CDR3 sequences, around 74% seen once, with around 29% in the top ten. Their recognized antigens are unknown. Material: CD4+ T cells from blood, cultured in vitro. The receptors shown here come from a human donor who had recovered from COVID-19.

The chain has TRBV20-1 and TRBJ2-3, with 10 bases identical to TRBD2. J gave up 3 bases and V 5 bases, and 14 bases lay outside the gene matches. Germline values: CDR1 DFQATT, CDR2 SNEGSKA (reference sequence). CDR3 length: 17 amino acids. This chain's CDR3 is CSAPPPTSGLLTDTQYF. The DNA of the CDR3 is TGCAGTGCTCCCCCCCCGACTAGCGGGTTGTTAACAGATACGCAGTATTTT.

The chain joins TRBV4-2 to TRBJ2-5; 7 nucleotides match TRBD2. Trimming cost V 3 bases and J 2 bases; bases outside gene matches: 9. The length of the CDR3 is 16 residues. CDR1 and CDR2 (germline): LGHNA, YNFKEQ. Here the CDR3 reads CASSHVGGREQETQYF. CDR3 DNA: TGTGCCAGCAGCCACGTTGGTGGGCGGGAGCAAGAGACCCAGTACTTC.

The CDR3 region is CASSLEGRNRSPLHF. The DNA for the CDR3 is TGTGCCAGCAGTTTAGAGGGGCGAAACCGGTCACCCCTCCACTTT. V and J are TRBV27 and TRBJ1-6, with D perhaps matching TRBD1 (5 bases). This CDR3 has 15 amino acids. V shed 2 bases and J shed 10 bases, with 15 bases lying between them. Germline V gives CDR1 MNHEY, CDR2 SMNVEV (reference sequence).

V usage is TRBV29-1 and J usage is TRBJ1-2, with TRBD1 matching over 7 bases. This CDR3 has 15 amino acids. Germline CDR1 is SQVTM and CDR2 is ANQGSEA. The trim removed 4 bases at V and 1 base at J, leaving 9 bases unmatched. As DNA, the CDR3 is TGCAGCGTTGCACCCAGGGGGTCCATTAACTATGGCTACACCTTC. It is translated as CSVAPRGSINYGYTF.

The chain carries TRBV15 and TRBJ2-2; D is uncertain. Trimming left V 0 bases short and J 4 bases short, with 6 bases between. There are 14 residues in the CDR3. CDR1 LNHNV and CDR2 YYDKDF come from the germline V gene (reference sequence). The CDR3 DNA is TGTGCCACCAGCAGAGATAGAGTCACCGGGGAGCTGTTTTTT. It encodes CATSRDRVTGELFF. Full variable domain (outside the CDR3, taken from reference TRBV15 and TRBJ2-2): DAMVIQNPRYQVTQFGKPVTLSCSQTLNHNVMYWYQQKSSQAPKLLFHYYDKDFNNEADTPDNFQSRRPNTSFCFLDIRSPGLGDTAMYLCATSRDRVTGELFFGEGSRLTVL.

This sequence joins TRBV7-9 and TRBJ2-7; the match to TRBD1 covers 8 bases. The ends lost 3 bases at V and 2 bases at J; junction bases unmatched: 3. Germline-derived CDR1 and CDR2 are SEHNR and FQNEAQ (reference sequence). The CDR3 consists of 14 residues. The CDR3 DNA is TGTGCCAGCAGCTTTCTGGACAGGGCCTACGAGCAGTACTTC. Amino acid sequence: CASSFLDRAYEQYF.

The CDR3 loop is CSAREALKGYTF. The CDR3 region has the DNA TGCAGTGCTAGAGAGGCCTTAAAAGGCTACACCTTC. V gene TRBV20-1 combines with J gene TRBJ1-2; no reliable D call. Trimming cost V 0 bases and J 8 bases, with 10 bases left between them. This CDR3 comprises 12 residues. Germline assignment: CDR1 DFQATT and CDR2 SNEGSKA (reference sequence).

J is TRBJ1-5 and V is TRBV5-4; no reliable D call. The V end was cut by 4 bases, the J end by 9 bases, with 14 bases between. This CDR3 comprises 13 residues. The germline V gene encodes CDR1 SGHNT and CDR2 YYREEE (reference sequence). The CDR3 loop is CASSNDRGGPQHF. The CDR3 DNA reads TGTGCCAGCAGCAATGACCGCGGTGGGCCCCAGCATTTT.

J is TRBJ2-7 and V is TRBV25-1, with a weak D call TRBD1 (6 bases). The CDR3 loop spans 12 amino acids. Germline CDR1 and CDR2: MGHDK and SYGVNS. The V end was cut by 5 bases, the J end by 1 base, with 6 bases between. The CDR3 DNA sequence: TGTGCCAGCAGTAGGGGGTCCTACGAGCAGTACTTC. This codes for CASSRGSYEQYF.

The chain uses TRBV27 and TRBJ1-3; 7 nucleotides match TRBD1. The CDR3 runs to 15 residues. Germline V gene lookup returns CDR1 MNHEY and CDR2 SMNVEV (reference sequence). V lost 3 bases and J lost 4; bases outside the gene matches: 6. The DNA for the CDR3 is TGTGCCAGCAGTTTCGGAGGGACAGCCGGAAACACCATATATTTT. It specifies CASSFGGTAGNTIYF.

The rearrangement joins TRBV5-1 to TRBJ2-5; 9 bases fit TRBD1. CDR1 is SGHRS, CDR2 YFSETQ, per germline. This CDR3 region has 15 residues. The trim removed 3 bases at V and 5 bases at J, leaving 8 bases unmatched. Here the CDR3 DNA reads TGCGCCAGCAGCTCAGAGGACAGGGGTAGGGAGACCCAGTACTTC. Translating gives CASSSEDRGRETQYF.

V is TRBV24-1 and J is TRBJ2-2, with 11 bases matching TRBD2. V gave up 5 bases and J gave up 1 base; unmatched junction bases: 5. CDR1 KGHDR and CDR2 SFDVKD come from the germline V gene. This CDR3 is built from 17 residues. The CDR3 DNA reads as TGTGCCACCAGTGGTTCGACTAGCGGGAAGAACACCGGGGAGCTGTTTTTT. Protein product: CATSGSTSGKNTGELFF.

V gene TRBV30 combines with J gene TRBJ1-6; D not resolved. This CDR3 has 12 amino acids. Between the trimmed V and J ends, which lost 1 base and 9 bases, there was a span of 7 bases. The germline gives CDR1 GTSNPN, CDR2 SVGIG (reference sequence). CDR3 nucleotide sequence: TGTGCCTGGAGTGGGGTGTTTTCACCCCTCCACTTT. As protein: CAWSGVFSPLHF.

The chain uses TRBV27 and TRBJ1-4; 7 bases line up with TRBD1. Germline CDR1 MNHEY, CDR2 SMNVEV (reference sequence). CDR3 length: 15 residues. V was clipped by 6 bases and J by 6 bases; unmatched bases: 10. The CDR3, as DNA: TGTGCCAGCAGGGGATACAGGGGAAGTCATGAAAAACTGTTTTTT. This translates into CASRGYRGSHEKLFF.

The chain carries TRBV20-1 and TRBJ2-7, with 10 bases that match TRBD2. Germline trimming cut 1 base from V and 5 bases from J; bases unmatched to any gene: 11. Germline-derived CDR1 and CDR2 are DFQATT and SNEGSKA (reference sequence). The CDR3 consists of 16 residues. CDR3 DNA sequence: TGCAGTGCTAGAGGGGGACCGGGACTAGCGATCGACGAGCAGTACTTC. Its protein product is CSARGGPGLAIDEQYF.